Following are 7 T cell receptor beta chains from one sample sequenced in a study of T cell clonality in common variable immunodeficiency. No antigen is known for these receptors. Study findings and constraints: In common variable immunodeficiency, TCR beta chains reportedly carried fewer deletions and N-nucleotide insertions.

This table comes from immunoSEQ multiplex PCR, and its TCRdb copy is limited to in-frame clones, with some not included. Singletons are absent from the sample, which has 26,000 or so clones. Sample: peripheral blood mononuclear cells. These receptors all come from a human donor with common variable immunodeficiency.

In its sample, this clone was seen many times. The read terminates 3 residues ahead of where the CDR3 ends, so the germline J gene completes it. The J gene is TRBJ2-4, the V gene TRBV7-2; D is ambiguous. From germline, CDR1 is SGHTA and CDR2 FQGNSA. This CDR3 contains 11 residues. CDR3 sequence: CASSLGYSQYF. The CDR3 DNA, read in part, is TGTGCCAGCAGCTTAGGGTACAGT.

This clone came up a few times. The read ends 3 residues early relative to the CDR3; the germline J gene fills the gap. This chain links TRBV2 with TRBJ2-6; 9 bases fit TRBD1. Per the germline V gene, CDR1 is SNHLY and CDR2 is FYNNEI. Trimming removed 6 bases from V and 0 bases from J; junction bases left unmatched: 0. The CDR3 is 15 amino acids. CDR3 DNA, as far as it was read: TGTGCCAGCAGGACAGGGGGCTCTGGGGCCAACGTC. Translation: CASRTGGSGANV. The complete CDR3 protein is CASRTGGSGANVLTF.

This clone has only a few counts. Sequencing ends 3 residues short of the CDR3 end; the germline J gene provides the rest. This chain joins TRBV7-2 and TRBJ2-2; 7 bases are shared with TRBD2. After removal of 7 bases from V and 1 base from J, the junction contained 3 bases not matched to a gene. The CDR3 runs 14 residues. Germline CDR1 and CDR2: SGHTA and FQGNSA. Partial CDR3 DNA: TGTGCCAGCAACAAGCGGGAGAACACCGGGGAG. This codes for CASNKRENTGE. The whole CDR3 sequence reads CASNKRENTGELFF.

Note on this clone: With the read ending 3 residues before the CDR3 end, the germline J gene is used to fill in that end. The chain employs TRBV7-9 and TRBJ2-1; possibly TRBD2 for D (6 bases). The CDR3 has 12 amino acids. Germline CDR1 and CDR2: SEHNR and FQNEAQ (reference sequence). V lost 6 bases to trimming and J lost 6 bases, with 9 bases between them. The CDR3 DNA, read in part, is TGTGCCAGCAGTGGCGGGGCCAATGAG. Its translation is CASSGGANE. From start to end, the CDR3 is CASSGGANEQFF.

This clone was picked up a small number of times. The read terminates 3 residues ahead of where the CDR3 ends, so the germline J gene completes it. The V and J genes are TRBV19 and TRBJ2-7; D perhaps matches TRBD1 (6 bases). The germline CDR1 and CDR2 sequences are LNHDA and SQIVND (reference sequence). This CDR3 contains 19 residues. The germline V and J ends were trimmed by 3 bases and 2 bases, with 26 bases remaining between them. This CDR3 reads CASSIEHRVGNKGTYEQYF. CDR3 DNA, as far as it was read: TGTGCCAGTAGTATTGAACACAGGGTTGGGAACAAAGGTACCTACGAG.

Concerning this clone itself: The CDR3 end falls 3 residues outside the read, so it is completed with the germline J gene. The V and J genes are TRBV20-1 and TRBJ2-7, with 10 bases lining up with TRBD2. Per the germline V gene, CDR1 is DFQATT and CDR2 is SNEGSKA (reference sequence). The CDR3 runs 16 residues. J lost 5 bases, V lost 0 bases, and 10 bases had no gene match. CDR3 protein: CSARDPLGTSADEQYF. The sequenced CDR3 bases are TGCAGTGCTAGAGATCCATTAGGGACTAGCGCGGACGAG.

This clone has at least ten counts. The CDR3 end falls 3 residues outside the read, so it is completed with the germline J gene. The chain joins TRBV10-3 to TRBJ2-4; the D gene is possibly TRBD1 (5 bases). CDR1 ENHRY and CDR2 SYGVKD come from the germline V gene. This CDR3 contains 15 residues. V gave up 3 bases and J gave up 8 bases, with 17 bases separating them. CDR3 DNA (partial): TGTGCCATCAGTGAAGAGACAGACCCCCTAGACATT. This encodes CAISEETDPLDI. The whole CDR3 region reads CAISEETDPLDIQYF.